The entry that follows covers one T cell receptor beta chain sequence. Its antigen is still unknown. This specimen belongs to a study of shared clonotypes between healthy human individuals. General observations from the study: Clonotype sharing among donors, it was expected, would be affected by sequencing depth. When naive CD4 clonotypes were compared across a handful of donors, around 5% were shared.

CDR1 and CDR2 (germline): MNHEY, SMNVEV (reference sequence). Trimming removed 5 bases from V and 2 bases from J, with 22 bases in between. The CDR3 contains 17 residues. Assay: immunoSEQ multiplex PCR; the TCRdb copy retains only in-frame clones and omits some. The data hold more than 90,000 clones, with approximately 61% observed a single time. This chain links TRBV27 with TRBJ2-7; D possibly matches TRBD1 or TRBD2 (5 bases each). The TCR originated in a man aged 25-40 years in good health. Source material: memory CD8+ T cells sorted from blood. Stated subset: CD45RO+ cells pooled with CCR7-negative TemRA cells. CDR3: CASSQSVGRLIAYEQYF. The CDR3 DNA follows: TGTGCCAGCAGTCAATCCGTGGGACGGTTAATAGCCTACGAGCAGTACTTC.